The 23 T cell receptor beta chains below were found in one sample sequenced in a study of cytomegalovirus exposure and HLA in healthy donors. Amplification used 60 Vbeta primers and 13 Jbeta primers. Generated by immunoSEQ multiplex PCR, the TCRdb table keeps only in-frame clones and is missing some. The repertoire table contains 45,000 to 55,000 clones. Sequenced sample: PBMCs. All receptors derive from a woman between 50 and 59 years old in good health and CMV-seropositive.

This chain connects TRBV4-1 to TRBJ1-2; no reliable D call. There are 15 residues in the CDR3. The V gene's germline CDR1 is MGHRA and CDR2 YSYEKL. Trimming shortened V by 1 base and J by 5 bases, and 14 bases separated the two germline ends. The CDR3 here is CASSQVVGQAYGYTF. The CDR3 nucleotides read TGCGCCAGCAGCCAAGTAGTTGGTCAGGCTTATGGCTACACCTTC.

The chain has TRBV5-1 and TRBJ2-1; D possibly corresponds to TRBD1 (5 bases). Germline lookup yields CDR1 SGHRS and CDR2 YFSETQ. V lost 4 bases and J 3 bases, leaving 8 bases between the germline ends. This CDR3 has 13 amino acids. The CDR3 sequence is CASSRGLYNEQFF. CDR3 DNA sequence: TGCGCCAGCAGCAGGGGTCTCTACAATGAGCAGTTCTTC.

This chain uses TRBV9 with TRBJ2-3; 7 bases are a match to TRBD2. V was clipped by 2 bases and J by 2 bases; unmatched bases: 8. Looked up from germline, CDR1 is SGDLS and CDR2 is YYNGEE. This CDR3 is built from 16 residues. CDR3 loop: CASSVYGTTITDTQYF. The CDR3 DNA reads as TGTGCCAGCAGCGTTTATGGGACTACGATCACAGATACGCAGTATTTT.

The gene calls are TRBV5-8 and TRBJ1-1; D perhaps matches TRBD1 (5 bases). CDR3 length: 13 residues. Germline-derived CDR1 and CDR2 are SGHTS and YDEGEE. Trimming pared 5 bases from V and 1 base from J, leaving 9 bases between. This CDR3 reads CASRRQSNTEAFF. CDR3 bases: TGTGCCAGCAGGCGACAGTCGAACACTGAAGCTTTCTTT.

This chain joins TRBV20-1 and TRBJ1-1, with D maybe TRBD1 (5 bases). The CDR3 contains 11 residues. Germline lookup yields CDR1 DFQATT and CDR2 SNEGSKA (reference sequence). The V and J ends lost 3 bases and 5 bases respectively, with 7 bases between them. The CDR3 here is CSASRGTEAFF. DNA of the CDR3: TGCAGTGCTAGTCGGGGGACTGAAGCTTTCTTT.

This chain links TRBV6-1 with TRBJ1-5, with D possibly matching TRBD1 (5 bases). The V end was cut by 3 bases, the J end by 3 bases, with 12 bases between. The CDR3 covers 15 residues. Germline lookup yields CDR1 MNHNS and CDR2 SASEGT. The CDR3 protein is CASSEETAPNQPQHF. The CDR3 nucleotides read TGTGCCAGCAGTGAGGAGACAGCACCCAATCAGCCCCAGCATTTT.

The chain recombines TRBV30 with TRBJ1-1, with D perhaps TRBD1 (5 bases). This CDR3 has 11 residues. From germline, CDR1 is GTSNPN and CDR2 SVGIG (reference sequence). V gave up 5 bases and J gave up 7 bases, with 11 bases separating them. The chain's CDR3 is CAWSPQGEAFF. CDR3 DNA: TGTGCCTGGTCCCCGCAGGGTGAAGCTTTCTTT.

CDR3 loop: CASSSTGGYEQYF. The CDR3 DNA is TGTGCCAGCAGCTCTACAGGGGGCTACGAGCAGTACTTC. The rearrangement joins TRBV13 to TRBJ2-7; 8 bases are a match to TRBD1. The trim removed 4 bases at V and 3 bases at J, leaving 2 bases unmatched. The CDR3 sequence is 13 residues long. Germline values: CDR1 PRHDT, CDR2 FYEKMQ (reference sequence). Supplemented by reference TRBV13 and TRBJ2-7, the full variable domain reads AAGVIQSPRHLIKEKRETATLKCYPIPRHDTVYWYQQGPGQDPQFLISFYEKMQSDKGSIPDRFSAQQFSDYHSELNMSSLELGDSALYFCASSSTGGYEQYFGPGTRLTVT.

The rearrangement uses TRBV28 and TRBJ1-5; D call uncertain. This CDR3 is 15 amino acids long. V was pared by 7 bases and J by 5 bases, with 18 bases between. Germline assignment: CDR1 MDHEN and CDR2 SYDVKM. CDR3 amino acids: CASIGGSSPHQPQHF. In nucleotides, the CDR3 is TGTGCCAGCATCGGTGGTTCTTCTCCCCATCAGCCCCAGCATTTT.

The J gene is TRBJ1-2, the V gene TRBV18, with 9 bases fitting TRBD1. The germline V gene encodes CDR1 KGHSH and CDR2 LQKENI. V trimming: 2 bases; J trimming: 5 bases; junction bases outside the gene matches: 0. The CDR3 is 13 amino acids. In nucleotides, the CDR3 is TGTGCCAGCTCACCAGGGACAGGGTATGGCTACACCTTC. The encoded protein is CASSPGTGYGYTF.

The chain joins TRBV7-9 to TRBJ1-6; perhaps TRBD1 as D (5 bases). V lost 3 bases, J lost 7 bases, and 10 bases lay in between. The CDR3 runs 14 residues. The germline CDR1 and CDR2 sequences are SEHNR and FQNEAQ (reference sequence). The CDR3, as DNA: TGTGCCAGCAGCTTGGCAGGGAGGAATTCACCCCTCCACTTT. It codes for CASSLAGRNSPLHF.

The chain recombines TRBV10-2 with TRBJ1-5; the match to TRBD1 covers 7 bases. This CDR3 spans 17 amino acids. The germline V gene encodes CDR1 WSHSY and CDR2 SAAADI. The J segment lost 0 bases and the V segment lost 0 bases, leaving 5 bases of the junction unmatched. The CDR3 bases are TGCGCCAGCAGTGAGTCAGGCAGGGGGAATAGCAATCAGCCCCAGCATTTT. Protein product: CASSESGRGNSNQPQHF.

The V gene is TRBV5-1, the J gene TRBJ2-5, with 8 positions matching TRBD1. The ends lost 4 bases at V and 1 base at J; junction bases unmatched: 3. The germline gives CDR1 SGHRS, CDR2 YFSETQ. The CDR3 has 14 residues. The CDR3 loop reads CASSKDRGQETQYF. Written as DNA, the CDR3 is TGCGCCAGCAGCAAAGACAGGGGCCAAGAGACCCAGTACTTC.

The V and J genes are TRBV5-1 and TRBJ1-2; 9 bases match TRBD1. This CDR3 has 16 amino acids. Germline V gene data show CDR1 as SGHRS and CDR2 as YFSETQ. With V trimmed by 3 bases and J by 1 base, 7 bases remained unmatched. CDR3 loop: CASSWIQGASNYGYTF. CDR3 DNA sequence: TGCGCCAGCAGCTGGATACAGGGGGCGAGTAACTATGGCTACACCTTC.

This chain links TRBV7-2 with TRBJ2-1, with TRBD2 identical over 9 bases. The CDR3 sequence is 16 residues long. V shed 4 bases, J shed 6 bases, and the junction held 10 bases outside the gene matches. Germline CDR1 SGHTA, CDR2 FQGNSA. The CDR3 here is CASSYPGVAGVNEQFF. The CDR3 nucleotides read TGTGCCAGCAGCTACCCTGGGGTAGCGGGAGTCAATGAGCAGTTCTTC.

This sequence joins TRBV6-1 and TRBJ1-5, with 8 bases fitting TRBD1. The V gene end was trimmed by 6 bases and the J gene end by 6 bases; junction bases not matched to a gene: 7. CDR1 MNHNS and CDR2 SASEGT come from the germline V gene. The CDR3 has 14 amino acids. CDR3 in DNA: TGTGCCAGCAGGGAAACAGGGGGGGGTCAGCCCCAGCATTTT. It translates to CASRETGGGQPQHF.

The chain has TRBV4-2 and TRBJ2-4; 11 positions agree with TRBD2. This CDR3 region has 18 residues. The germline gives CDR1 LGHNA, CDR2 YNFKEQ. J gave up 0 bases and V 1 base, and 5 bases lay outside the gene matches. CDR3 residues: CASSQATSGVLAKNIQYF. The CDR3 nucleotides read TGTGCCAGCAGCCAAGCGACTAGCGGGGTCCTAGCCAAAAACATTCAGTACTTC.

The V call is TRBV7-9, the J call TRBJ2-5, with D perhaps TRBD2 (6 bases). The germline CDR1 and CDR2 sequences are SEHNR and FQNEAQ (reference sequence). This CDR3 has 17 amino acids. V was trimmed by 4 bases and J by 0 bases, leaving 18 bases between them. The CDR3, as DNA: TGTGCCAGCAGCTCAACGGGGGTAACAGCGTACCAAGAGACCCAGTACTTC. It is translated as CASSSTGVTAYQETQYF.

V and J are TRBV19 and TRBJ2-7; D perhaps matches TRBD2 (5 bases). Germline values: CDR1 LNHDA, CDR2 SQIVND (reference sequence). The CDR3 extends over 15 amino acids. V lost 2 bases to trimming and J lost 7 bases, with 18 bases between them. The CDR3 DNA reads TGTGCCAGTAGTATATCCCTTACGGGAACGGGAGAGCAGTACTTC. As protein: CASSISLTGTGEQYF.

The chain has TRBV9 and TRBJ1-1; the match to TRBD1 covers 8 bases. V gave up 6 bases and J gave up 1 base; unmatched junction bases: 5. CDR1 is SGDLS, CDR2 YYNGEE, per germline. The CDR3 runs to 14 residues. The CDR3 reads CASTPGGPNTEAFF. DNA of the CDR3: TGTGCCAGCACCCCAGGGGGCCCGAACACTGAAGCTTTCTTT.

The chain recombines TRBV7-2 with TRBJ2-7; D uncertain. V was clipped by 2 bases and J by 2 bases, with 7 bases between them. The CDR3 spans 13 residues. Germline CDR1 is SGHTA and CDR2 is FQGNSA. For the CDR3, the DNA is TGTGCCAGCAGCTTATGGCAAACCTACGAGCAGTACTTC. Encoded protein: CASSLWQTYEQYF.

The CDR3, as DNA: TGTGCCAGCAGTTCCGACAGGGGGCTTACTGAAGCTTTCTTT. Translating gives CASSSDRGLTEAFF. The chain is built from TRBV6-5 and TRBJ1-1; 10 bases fit TRBD1. V dropped 4 bases and J dropped 5; count of bases not matched to a gene: 4. The CDR3 runs to 14 residues. The V gene's germline CDR1 is MNHEY and CDR2 SVGAGI.

The chain employs TRBV5-1 and TRBJ1-1; TRBD1 is a possible D gene (5 bases). Germline-derived CDR1 and CDR2 are SGHRS and YFSETQ. V shed 3 bases and J shed 6 bases, with 18 bases lying between them. The CDR3 runs to 15 residues. For the CDR3, the DNA is TGCGCCAGCAGCTCCACGACAGAAAGAGTCGCTGAAGCTTTCTTT. As protein: CASSSTTERVAEAFF. Full variable domain (remainder filled in from reference TRBV5-1 and TRBJ1-1): KAGVTQTPRYLIKTRGQQVTLSCSPISGHRSVSWYQQTPGQGLQFLFEYFSETQRNKGNFPGRFSGRQFSNSRSEMNVSTLELGDSALYLCASSSTTERVAEAFFGQGTRLTVV.